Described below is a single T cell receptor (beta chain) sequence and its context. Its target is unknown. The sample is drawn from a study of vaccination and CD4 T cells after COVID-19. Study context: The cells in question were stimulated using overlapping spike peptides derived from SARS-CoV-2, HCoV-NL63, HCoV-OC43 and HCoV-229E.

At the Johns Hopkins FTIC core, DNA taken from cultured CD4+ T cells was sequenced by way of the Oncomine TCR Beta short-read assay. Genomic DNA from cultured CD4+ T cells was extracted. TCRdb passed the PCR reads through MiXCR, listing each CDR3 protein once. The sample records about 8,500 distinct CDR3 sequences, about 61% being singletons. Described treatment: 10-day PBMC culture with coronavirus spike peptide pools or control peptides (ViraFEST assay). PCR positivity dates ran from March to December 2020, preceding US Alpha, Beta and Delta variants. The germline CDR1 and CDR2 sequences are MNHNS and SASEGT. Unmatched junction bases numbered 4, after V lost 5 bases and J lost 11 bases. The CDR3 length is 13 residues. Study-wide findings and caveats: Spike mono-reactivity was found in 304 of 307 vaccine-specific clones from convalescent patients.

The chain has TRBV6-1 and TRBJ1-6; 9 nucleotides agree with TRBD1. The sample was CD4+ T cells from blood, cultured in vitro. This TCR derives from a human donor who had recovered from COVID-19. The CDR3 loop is CASSRGQGTPLHF. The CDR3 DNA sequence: TGTGCCAGCAGTCGGGGACAGGGAACACCCCTCCACTTT.